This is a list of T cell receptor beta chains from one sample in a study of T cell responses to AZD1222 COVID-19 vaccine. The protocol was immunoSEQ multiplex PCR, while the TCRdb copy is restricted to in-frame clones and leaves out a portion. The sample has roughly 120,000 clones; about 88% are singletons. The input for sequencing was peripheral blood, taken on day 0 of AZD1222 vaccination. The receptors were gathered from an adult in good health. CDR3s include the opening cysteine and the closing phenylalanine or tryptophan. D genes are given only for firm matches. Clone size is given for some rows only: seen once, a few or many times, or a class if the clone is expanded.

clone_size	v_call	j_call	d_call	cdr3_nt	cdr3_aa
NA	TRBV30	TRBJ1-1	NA	TGTGCCTGGAGTGCCCGGACAGTTTTTATGAACACTGAAGCTTTCTTT	CAWSARTVFMNTEAFF
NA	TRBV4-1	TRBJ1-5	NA	TGCGCCAGCAGCCAAGATTGGGATAGCAATCAGCCCCAGCATTTT	CASSQDWDSNQPQHF
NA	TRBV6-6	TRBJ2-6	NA	TGTGCCAGCAGTTACAGGGCTGGGGCCAACGTCCTGACTTTC	CASSYRAGANVLTF
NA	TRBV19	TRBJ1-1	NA	TGTGCCAGTCGAGGGGGGAGGAACACTGAAGCTTTCTTT	CASRGGRNTEAFF
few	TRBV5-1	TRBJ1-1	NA	TGCGCCAGCAGCTTCTCAGGTGAAGCTTTCTTT	CASSFSGEAFF
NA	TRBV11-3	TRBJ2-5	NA	TGTGCCAGCAGCTCCATTGACAGGTGGAGGTCAAGCCAAGAGACCCAGTACTTC	CASSSIDRWRSSQETQYF
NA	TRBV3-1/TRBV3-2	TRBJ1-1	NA	TGTGCCTCTCGACACCCTAACACTGAAGCTTTCTTT	CASRHPNTEAFF
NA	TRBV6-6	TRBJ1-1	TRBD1	TGTGCCAGCACTTCCCTGTTCAGGGGGGGGACTGAAGCTTTCTTT	CASTSLFRGGTEAFF
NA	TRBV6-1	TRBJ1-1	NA	TGTGCCAGCAGTGCCGTCGTGGGGCCCACTGAAGCTTTCTTT	CASSAVVGPTEAFF
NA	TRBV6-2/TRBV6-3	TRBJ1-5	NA	TGTGCCAGCAGTTACGGGTCAGGGCGGCCCCAGCATTTT	CASSYGSGRPQHF
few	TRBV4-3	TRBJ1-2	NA	TGCGCCAGCAGCCCCTCCGGGGGGGCCTATGGCTACACCTTC	CASSPSGGAYGYTF
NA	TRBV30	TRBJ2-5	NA	TGTGCCTGGAGTGTCAGCAGCGGACGAGTGGAGACCCAGTACTTC	CAWSVSSGRVETQYF
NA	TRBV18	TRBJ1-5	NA	TGTGCCAGCTCACCTGAGACTTTTCAGCCCCAGCATTTT	CASSPETFQPQHF
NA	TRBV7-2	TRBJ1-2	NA	TGTGCCAGCAGCTTCAGGGGCCCGAACTATGGCTACACCTTC	CASSFRGPNYGYTF
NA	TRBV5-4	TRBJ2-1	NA	TGTGCCAGCAGCTTAGGAGGGAGTGGCTACAATGAGCAGTTCTTC	CASSLGGSGYNEQFF
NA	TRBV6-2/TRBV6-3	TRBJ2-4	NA	TGTGCCAGCAGTTACTCAACGGGGCAAAACATTCAGTACTTC	CASSYSTGQNIQYF
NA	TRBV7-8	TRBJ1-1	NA	TGTGCCAGCAGCCCCCTATTAGGGGTGAACACTGAAGCTTTCTTT	CASSPLLGVNTEAFF
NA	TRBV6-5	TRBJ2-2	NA	TGTGCCAGCCAGGGGGGTACCGGGGAGCTGTTTTTT	CASQGGTGELFF
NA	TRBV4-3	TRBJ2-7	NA	TGCGCCAGCAGCCAAGGGGCCTTTGGACACATGACCTACGAGCAGTACTTC	CASSQGAFGHMTYEQYF
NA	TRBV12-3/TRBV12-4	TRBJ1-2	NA	TGTGCCAGCAGTTTGGGGGGGGCGACCGGCTACACCTTC	CASSLGGATGYTF
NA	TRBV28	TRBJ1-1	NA	TGTGCCAGCAGTCAAACACAGGACCCGAACACTGAAGCTTTCTTT	CASSQTQDPNTEAFF
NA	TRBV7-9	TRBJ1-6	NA	TGTGCCAGCAGCTTCCCGGGGGATTCACCCCTCCACTTT	CASSFPGDSPLHF
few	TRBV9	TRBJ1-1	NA	TGTGCCAGCAGCGTACTGTCGGGGGCGGAAACTGAAGCTTTCTTT	CASSVLSGAETEAFF
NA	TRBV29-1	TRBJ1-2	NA	TGCAGCGGCAAACAGGGTAGCTATGGCTACACCTTC	CSGKQGSYGYTF
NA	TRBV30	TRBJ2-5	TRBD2	TGTGCCTGGGGGAGGGAAGAGACCCAGTACTTC	CAWGREETQYF
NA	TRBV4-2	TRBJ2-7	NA	TGTGCCAGCAGCCAAGATAAGTCGGCCAGGGTCTACGAGCAGTACTTC	CASSQDKSARVYEQYF